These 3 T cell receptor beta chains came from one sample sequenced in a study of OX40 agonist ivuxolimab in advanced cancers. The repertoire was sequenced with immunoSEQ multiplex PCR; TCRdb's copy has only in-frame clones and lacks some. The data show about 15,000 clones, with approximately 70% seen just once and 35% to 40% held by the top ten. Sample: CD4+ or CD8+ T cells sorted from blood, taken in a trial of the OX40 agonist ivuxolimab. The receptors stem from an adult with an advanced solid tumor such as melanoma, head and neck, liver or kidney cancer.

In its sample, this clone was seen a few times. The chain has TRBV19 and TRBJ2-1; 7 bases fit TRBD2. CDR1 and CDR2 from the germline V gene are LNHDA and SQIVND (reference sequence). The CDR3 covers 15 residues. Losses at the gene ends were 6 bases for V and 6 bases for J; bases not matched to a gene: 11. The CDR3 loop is CASSLTSRPINEQFF. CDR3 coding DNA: TGTGCCAGTAGCTTGACTAGCCGGCCCATCAATGAGCAGTTCTTC.

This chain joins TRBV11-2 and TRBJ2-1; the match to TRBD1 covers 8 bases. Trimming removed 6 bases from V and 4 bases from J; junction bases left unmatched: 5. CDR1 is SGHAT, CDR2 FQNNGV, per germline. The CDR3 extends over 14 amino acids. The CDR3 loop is CASRPGGAYNEQFF. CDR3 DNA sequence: TGTGCCAGCAGGCCAGGGGGCGCGTACAATGAGCAGTTCTTC. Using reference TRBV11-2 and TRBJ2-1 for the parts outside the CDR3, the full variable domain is EAGVAQSPRYKIIEKRQSVAFWCNPISGHATLYWYQQILGQGPKLLIQFQNNGVVDDSQLPKDRFSAERLKGVDSTLKIQPAKLEDSAVYLCASRPGGAYNEQFFGPGTRLTVL.

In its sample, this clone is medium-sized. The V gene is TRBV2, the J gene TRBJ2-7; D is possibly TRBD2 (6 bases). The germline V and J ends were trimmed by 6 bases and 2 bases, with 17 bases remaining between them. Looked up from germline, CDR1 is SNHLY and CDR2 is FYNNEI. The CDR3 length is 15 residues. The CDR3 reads CASSPPAAGPYEQYF. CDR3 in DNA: TGTGCCAGCAGCCCCCCGGCGGCGGGACCCTACGAGCAGTACTTC. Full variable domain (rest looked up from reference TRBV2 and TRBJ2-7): EPEVTQTPSHQVTQMGQEVILRCVPISNHLYFYWYRQILGQKVEFLVSFYNNEISEKSEIFDDQFSVERPDGSNFTLKIRSTKLEDSAMYFCASSPPAAGPYEQYFGPGTRLTVT.